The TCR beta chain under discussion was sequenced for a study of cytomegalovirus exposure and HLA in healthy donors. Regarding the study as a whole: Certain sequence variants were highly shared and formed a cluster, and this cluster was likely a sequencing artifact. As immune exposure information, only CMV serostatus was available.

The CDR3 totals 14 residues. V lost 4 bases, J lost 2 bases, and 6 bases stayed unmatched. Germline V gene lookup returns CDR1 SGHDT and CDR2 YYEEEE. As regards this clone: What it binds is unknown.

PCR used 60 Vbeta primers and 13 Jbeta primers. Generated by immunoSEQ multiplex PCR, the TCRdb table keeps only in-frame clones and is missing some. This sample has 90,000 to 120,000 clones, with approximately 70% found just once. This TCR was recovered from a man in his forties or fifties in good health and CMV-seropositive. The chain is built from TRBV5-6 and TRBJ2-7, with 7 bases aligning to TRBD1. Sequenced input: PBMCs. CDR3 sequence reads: CASSPQRGPYEQYV. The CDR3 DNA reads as TGTGCCAGCAGCCCCCAAAGGGGGCCCTACGAGCAGTACGTC.